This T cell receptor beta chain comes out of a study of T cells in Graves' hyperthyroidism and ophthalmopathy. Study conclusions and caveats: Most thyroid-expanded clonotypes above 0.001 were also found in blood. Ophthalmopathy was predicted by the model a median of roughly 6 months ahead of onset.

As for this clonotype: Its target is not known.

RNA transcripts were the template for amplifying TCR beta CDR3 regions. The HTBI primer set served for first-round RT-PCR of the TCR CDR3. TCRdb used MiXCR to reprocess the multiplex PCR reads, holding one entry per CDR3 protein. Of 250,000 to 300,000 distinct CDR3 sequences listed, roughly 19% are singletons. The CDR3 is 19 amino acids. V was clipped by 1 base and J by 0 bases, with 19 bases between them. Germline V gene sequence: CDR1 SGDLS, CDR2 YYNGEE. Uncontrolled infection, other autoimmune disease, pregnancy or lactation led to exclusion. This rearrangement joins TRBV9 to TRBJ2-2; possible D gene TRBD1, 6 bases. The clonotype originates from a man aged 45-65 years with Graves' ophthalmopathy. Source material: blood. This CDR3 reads CASSVPVWQGPTNTGELFF. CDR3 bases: TGTGCCAGCAGCGTACCAGTTTGGCAGGGGCCTACGAACACCGGGGAGCTGTTTTTT.